This section outlines one TCR beta chain sequence together with its context. The antigen is not known. Germline V gene sequence: CDR1 SNHLY, CDR2 FYNNEI. V was pared by 2 bases and J by 3 bases, with 5 bases of the junction left unmatched. The CDR3 covers 16 residues. Assay used: immunoSEQ multiplex PCR; TCRdb lists only in-frame clones, some missing. Among 50,000 or so clones, 55% to 75% were seen once, and the ten largest hold nearly 5.5%. The sample originates from a study of vaccination effects on CD4 cells after COVID-19. Overall study: The culture medium for approximately 1.9 million PBMC per well included roughly 10 IU/ml IL-2 and 8.5 to 10 ug/ml peptides. Study outcomes and limitations: Marked contraction was observed in infection-induced and vaccine-induced clones late after vaccination.

The authors isolated CD4+ T cells after around 10 days of culture. According to the study, vaccine recipients showed no prior SARS-CoV-2 infection and negative nucleocapsid antibodies. The receptor was isolated from a human donor who received a COVID-19 vaccine. The chain uses TRBV2 and TRBJ1-2, with TRBD1 matching 11 bases. The sequencing used CD4+ T cells from PBMCs cultured without peptide, collected before COVID-19 vaccination. CDR3 DNA sequence: TGTGCCAGCAGTGAACAGGGACAGGGGGTCGACTATGGCTACACCTTC. This codes for CASSEQGQGVDYGYTF.